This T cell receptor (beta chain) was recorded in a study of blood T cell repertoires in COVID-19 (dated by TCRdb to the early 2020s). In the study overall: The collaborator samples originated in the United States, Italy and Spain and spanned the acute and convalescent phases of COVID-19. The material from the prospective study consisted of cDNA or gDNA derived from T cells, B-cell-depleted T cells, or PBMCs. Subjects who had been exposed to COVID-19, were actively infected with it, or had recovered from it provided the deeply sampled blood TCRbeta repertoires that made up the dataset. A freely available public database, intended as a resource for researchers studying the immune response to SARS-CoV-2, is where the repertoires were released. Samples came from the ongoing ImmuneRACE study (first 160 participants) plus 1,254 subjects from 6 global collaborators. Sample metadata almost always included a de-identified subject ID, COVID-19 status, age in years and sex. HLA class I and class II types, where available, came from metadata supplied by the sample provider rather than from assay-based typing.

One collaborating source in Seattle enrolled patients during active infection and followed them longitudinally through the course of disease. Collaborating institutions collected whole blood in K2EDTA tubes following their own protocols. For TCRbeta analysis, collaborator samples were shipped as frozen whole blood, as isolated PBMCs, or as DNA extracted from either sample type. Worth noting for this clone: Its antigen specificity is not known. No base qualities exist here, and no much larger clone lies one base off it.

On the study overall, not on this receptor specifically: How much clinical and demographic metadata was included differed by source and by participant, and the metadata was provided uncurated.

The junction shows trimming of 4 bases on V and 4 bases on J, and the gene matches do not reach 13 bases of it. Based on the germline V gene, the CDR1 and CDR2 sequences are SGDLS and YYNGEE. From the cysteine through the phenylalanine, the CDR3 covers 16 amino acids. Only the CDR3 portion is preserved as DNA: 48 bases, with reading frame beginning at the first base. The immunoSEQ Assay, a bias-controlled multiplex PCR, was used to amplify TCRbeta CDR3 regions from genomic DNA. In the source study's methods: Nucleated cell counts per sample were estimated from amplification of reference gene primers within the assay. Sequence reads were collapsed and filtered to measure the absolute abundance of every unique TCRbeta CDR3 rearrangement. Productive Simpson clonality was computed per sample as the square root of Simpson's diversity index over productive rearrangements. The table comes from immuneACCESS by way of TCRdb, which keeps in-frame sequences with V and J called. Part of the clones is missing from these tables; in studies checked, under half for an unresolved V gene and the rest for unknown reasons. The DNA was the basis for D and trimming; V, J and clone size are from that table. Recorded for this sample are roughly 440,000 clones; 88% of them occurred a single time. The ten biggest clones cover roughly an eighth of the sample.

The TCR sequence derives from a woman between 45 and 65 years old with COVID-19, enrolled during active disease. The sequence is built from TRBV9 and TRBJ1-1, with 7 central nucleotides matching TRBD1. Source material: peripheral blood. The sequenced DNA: TGTGCCAGCAGCTCCCCTCGACAGGGTGGGTCCACTGAAGCTTTCTTT. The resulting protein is CASSSPRQGGSTEAFF.